Given below is one T cell receptor (beta chain) in context. The antigen is undetermined. These data belong to a study of cytomegalovirus exposure and HLA in healthy donors. Study-level background: Earlier work reported 117 million unique TCR beta sequences from about 200 million T cells. Findings and caveats of the study: The authors later linked a missense DCLRE1C variant to TCR beta V- and J-gene trimming.

The V end was cut by 5 bases, the J end by 6 bases, with 18 bases between. The CDR3 contains 15 residues. The germline V gene has CDR1 MNHEY and CDR2 SVGAGI. The PCR had 60 Vbeta and 13 Jbeta primers. Under the authors' procedure: Around 10 million of the approximately 80 million unique TCR beta chains counted in a later analysis were shared. TCRdb's table, derived via immunoSEQ multiplex PCR, lists solely in-frame clones and lacks some. For V, J and clone size, that table is used; D and trimming come from the DNA. The table shows 100,000 to 150,000 clones, with 80% occurring only once. The sequenced material came from PBMCs. This chain uses TRBV6-5 with TRBJ2-3; tentative D call: TRBD2 (5 bases). The source of this sequence is a man aged 25-45 years in good health and CMV-seropositive. CDR3 in DNA: TGTGCCAGCAGTCGGGCCGGAGCGGAGTCTGATACGCAGTATTTT. Its protein product is CASSRAGAESDTQYF.